The entry below describes one TCR beta chain. Germline lookup yields CDR1 SEHNR and CDR2 FQNEAQ (reference sequence). Trimming took off 5 bases at V and 3 bases at J, with 9 bases between the two ends. CDR3 length equals 13 residues. The data belong to a study of control samples from healthy donors and cancer patients. TCRdb keeps only in-frame clones here, not all; method: immunoSEQ multiplex PCR. The data contain fewer than 85,000 clones, about 89% of them singletons. V and J are TRBV7-9 and TRBJ2-3; perhaps TRBD1 as D (5 bases). The sequence came from a man aged 45 to 65 in good health. The sample was blood. CDR3 protein: CASSPTGTDTQYF. In DNA form, the CDR3 reads TGTGCCAGCAGCCCAACAGGAACAGATACGCAGTATTTT.